This is a list of T cell receptor beta chains from one sample in a study of T cell repertoires in cytomegalovirus infection. No antigens are known for them. TCRdb passed the reads through MiXCR, listing each CDR3 protein once. Of around 540,000 distinct CDR3 sequences listed, 30% to 40% are singletons. Sequences were derived from cultured PBMCs, sampled from culture after CMV antigen stimulation. The receptors stem from a human donor in good health (CMV status not recorded). Some clones in this sample may be carry-over from other donors' samples. CDR3s include the opening cysteine and the closing phenylalanine or tryptophan. The order of the fields is D gene, clone size, V gene, J gene, CDR3 protein, CDR3 DNA. A D gene is named only where the DNA matches it firmly. Clone size is given for some rows only: seen once, a few or many times, or a class if the clone is expanded.

D gene: TRBD2; clone size: -; V gene: TRBV6-2/TRBV6-3; J gene: TRBJ2-3; CDR3 protein: CASSYEGLKADTQYF; CDR3 DNA: TGTGCCAGCAGTTACGAGGGACTAAAGGCAGATACGCAGTATTTT
D gene: -; clone size: -; V gene: TRBV19; J gene: TRBJ2-1; CDR3 protein: CASSASALAYNEQFF; CDR3 DNA: TGTGCCAGTAGTGCTAGCGCCCTCGCTTACAATGAGCAGTTCTTC
D gene: -; clone size: -; V gene: TRBV10-3; J gene: TRBJ1-1; CDR3 protein: CAISPQGDTEAFF; CDR3 DNA: TGTGCCATCAGTCCTCAAGGAGACACTGAAGCTTTCTTT
D gene: TRBD2; clone size: -; V gene: TRBV7-2; J gene: TRBJ2-7; CDR3 protein: CASSLVPGGPHEQYF; CDR3 DNA: TGTGCCAGCAGCTTAGTTCCGGGAGGGCCCCACGAGCAGTACTTC
D gene: TRBD2; clone size: -; V gene: TRBV29-1; J gene: TRBJ2-1; CDR3 protein: CSDSVGTSGYNEQFF; CDR3 DNA: TGCAGCGACTCAGTCGGGACTAGCGGTTACAATGAGCAGTTCTTC
D gene: -; clone size: -; V gene: TRBV13; J gene: TRBJ2-2; CDR3 protein: CASSLGDLPTGELFF; CDR3 DNA: TGTGCCAGCAGCTTAGGAGACTTACCCACCGGGGAGCTGTTTTTT
D gene: -; clone size: -; V gene: TRBV28; J gene: TRBJ2-2; CDR3 protein: CASSPMGWAGELFF; CDR3 DNA: TGTGCCAGCAGTCCCATGGGCTGGGCCGGGGAGCTGTTTTTT
D gene: -; clone size: -; V gene: TRBV29-1; J gene: TRBJ1-1; CDR3 protein: CSVEEHFGTEAFF; CDR3 DNA: TGCAGCGTTGAAGAACACTTTGGGACTGAAGCTTTCTTT
D gene: -; clone size: -; V gene: TRBV11-2; J gene: TRBJ2-1; CDR3 protein: CASRSLYRDIGSYNEQFF; CDR3 DNA: TGTGCCAGCAGAAGTTTGTACAGGGACATCGGAAGTTACAATGAGCAGTTCTTC
D gene: TRBD2; clone size: -; V gene: TRBV12-3/TRBV12-4; J gene: TRBJ2-3; CDR3 protein: CASSPGTSVTRNAADTQYF; CDR3 DNA: TGTGCCAGCAGCCCCGGAACTAGCGTCACCCGAAATGCTGCAGATACGCAGTATTTT
D gene: -; clone size: -; V gene: TRBV7-9; J gene: TRBJ1-1; CDR3 protein: CASSLVTGGEAFF; CDR3 DNA: TGTGCCAGCAGCTTAGTGACCGGTGGTGAAGCTTTCTTT
D gene: TRBD1; clone size: many; V gene: TRBV7-2; J gene: TRBJ1-5; CDR3 protein: CASSLTQGGNQPQHF; CDR3 DNA: TGTGCCAGCAGCTTAACACAGGGGGGCAATCAGCCCCAGCATTTT
D gene: -; clone size: few; V gene: TRBV19; J gene: TRBJ1-3; CDR3 protein: CATDSGRSGNTIYF; CDR3 DNA: TGTGCCACCGACAGCGGGCGTTCTGGAAACACCATATATTTT
D gene: TRBD2; clone size: few; V gene: TRBV11-2; J gene: TRBJ2-2; CDR3 protein: CASRRLAFGELFF; CDR3 DNA: TGTGCCAGCAGGCGACTAGCCTTCGGGGAGCTGTTTTTT
D gene: -; clone size: -; V gene: TRBV4-1; J gene: TRBJ1-4; CDR3 protein: CASNQAPHAKEKLFF; CDR3 DNA: TGCGCCAGCAACCAAGCCCCCCACGCTAAGGAAAAACTGTTTTTT
D gene: TRBD2; clone size: once; V gene: TRBV20-1; J gene: TRBJ2-2; CDR3 protein: CSATGTSGRYIGELFF; CDR3 DNA: TGCAGTGCTACGGGGACTAGCGGGAGATACATCGGGGAGCTGTTTTTT
D gene: -; clone size: -; V gene: TRBV4-1; J gene: TRBJ2-7; CDR3 protein: CASSAGQSSSYEQYF; CDR3 DNA: TGCGCCAGCAGCGCGGGACAGTCTAGCTCCTACGAGCAGTACTTC
D gene: -; clone size: -; V gene: TRBV7-6; J gene: TRBJ2-3; CDR3 protein: CASSLAARTTTDTQYF; CDR3 DNA: TGTGCCAGCAGCTTAGCCGCTAGGACTACCACAGATACGCAGTATTTT
D gene: -; clone size: -; V gene: TRBV6-2/TRBV6-3; J gene: TRBJ2-2; CDR3 protein: CASSRPRIAKNTGELFF; CDR3 DNA: TGTGCCAGCAGCCGCCCCCGGATAGCGAAGAACACCGGGGAGCTGTTTTTT
D gene: -; clone size: -; V gene: TRBV6-2/TRBV6-3; J gene: TRBJ2-4; CDR3 protein: CASGKRAAKNIQYF; CDR3 DNA: TGTGCCAGCGGGAAGAGGGCGGCCAAAAACATTCAGTACTTC
D gene: -; clone size: -; V gene: TRBV11-1; J gene: TRBJ2-7; CDR3 protein: CASSSQAGSDEQYF; CDR3 DNA: TGTGCCAGCAGCTCCCAGGCAGGGTCAGACGAGCAGTACTTC
D gene: -; clone size: -; V gene: TRBV18; J gene: TRBJ1-4; CDR3 protein: CASSRTANEKLFF; CDR3 DNA: TGTGCCAGCTCGCGGACAGCTAATGAAAAACTGTTTTTT
D gene: -; clone size: -; V gene: TRBV10-3; J gene: TRBJ1-1; CDR3 protein: CAIRGRGDTEAFF; CDR3 DNA: TGTGCCATCAGGGGGAGGGGAGACACTGAAGCTTTCTTT
D gene: -; clone size: -; V gene: TRBV15; J gene: TRBJ2-5; CDR3 protein: CATSRDRVIIGETQYF; CDR3 DNA: TGTGCCACCAGCAGAGATCGGGTCATCATCGGAGAGACCCAGTACTTC
D gene: TRBD2; clone size: few; V gene: TRBV10-1; J gene: TRBJ2-5; CDR3 protein: CASSDALAGRETQYF; CDR3 DNA: TGCGCCAGCAGTGACGCCCTAGCGGGACGAGAGACCCAGTACTTC
D gene: -; clone size: many; V gene: TRBV6-5; J gene: TRBJ1-2; CDR3 protein: CASSYSLSGGNYGYTF; CDR3 DNA: TGTGCCAGCAGTTACTCCTTATCTGGGGGCAACTATGGCTACACCTTC
D gene: -; clone size: few; V gene: TRBV11-2; J gene: TRBJ1-1; CDR3 protein: CASDSGVGEAFF; CDR3 DNA: TGTGCCAGCGACTCGGGGGTGGGTGAAGCTTTCTTT
D gene: -; clone size: few; V gene: TRBV4-3; J gene: TRBJ1-1; CDR3 protein: CASSQAGGGNTEAFF; CDR3 DNA: TGCGCCAGCAGCCAAGCTGGGGGGGGGAACACTGAAGCTTTCTTT
D gene: -; clone size: -; V gene: TRBV10-3; J gene: TRBJ2-1; CDR3 protein: CAISDSDDNEQFF; CDR3 DNA: TGTGCCATCAGTGACTCGGATGACAATGAGCAGTTCTTC
D gene: TRBD2; clone size: -; V gene: TRBV5-1; J gene: TRBJ2-2; CDR3 protein: CASTGTSGRSGTGELFF; CDR3 DNA: TGCGCCAGCACGGGGACTAGCGGGAGATCAGGCACCGGGGAGCTGTTTTTT
D gene: -; clone size: -; V gene: TRBV4-1; J gene: TRBJ1-1; CDR3 protein: CASSRGGAMNTEAFF; CDR3 DNA: TGCGCCAGCAGCCGCGGGGGGGCAATGAACACTGAAGCTTTCTTT
D gene: -; clone size: -; V gene: TRBV20-1; J gene: TRBJ2-7; CDR3 protein: CSASFLADSSYEQYF; CDR3 DNA: TGCAGTGCTAGTTTCCTAGCAGATAGCTCCTACGAGCAGTACTTC
D gene: -; clone size: few; V gene: TRBV19; J gene: TRBJ1-4; CDR3 protein: CASSPNIVGGEKLFF; CDR3 DNA: TGTGCCAGTAGCCCCAATATCGTTGGCGGTGAAAAACTGTTTTTT
D gene: -; clone size: -; V gene: TRBV11-3; J gene: TRBJ1-1; CDR3 protein: CASSPGTGKTEAFF; CDR3 DNA: TGTGCCAGCAGTCCAGGGACTGGGAAGACTGAAGCTTTCTTT
D gene: -; clone size: -; V gene: TRBV7-2; J gene: TRBJ1-3; CDR3 protein: CASSLGANSGNTIYF; CDR3 DNA: TGTGCCAGCAGCTTAGGAGCTAACTCTGGAAACACCATATATTTT
D gene: -; clone size: -; V gene: TRBV27; J gene: TRBJ1-6; CDR3 protein: CASSSRYNSPLHF; CDR3 DNA: TGTGCCAGCAGCTCCCGCTATAATTCTCCCCTCCACTTT
D gene: -; clone size: -; V gene: TRBV5-4; J gene: TRBJ2-2; CDR3 protein: CASSKTRTNTGELFF; CDR3 DNA: TGTGCCAGCAGCAAGACTAGAACGAACACCGGGGAGCTGTTTTTT
D gene: -; clone size: -; V gene: TRBV7-8; J gene: TRBJ1-6; CDR3 protein: CASSTDVGSSYNSPLHF; CDR3 DNA: TGTGCCAGCAGCACAGACGTCGGGAGCTCCTATAATTCACCCCTCCACTTT
D gene: -; clone size: -; V gene: TRBV7-9; J gene: TRBJ2-7; CDR3 protein: CASSQFASRGEQYF; CDR3 DNA: TGTGCCAGCAGCCAGTTTGCTAGCCGTGGCGAGCAGTACTTC
D gene: -; clone size: many; V gene: TRBV7-7; J gene: TRBJ2-5; CDR3 protein: CASSRLNGVNQETQYF; CDR3 DNA: TGTGCTAGCAGCCGCTTAAATGGCGTTAACCAAGAGACCCAGTACTTC
D gene: -; clone size: -; V gene: TRBV20-1; J gene: TRBJ1-3; CDR3 protein: CSATSPDSGNTIYF; CDR3 DNA: TGCAGTGCCACATCCCCCGACTCTGGAAACACCATATATTTT
D gene: -; clone size: -; V gene: TRBV6-1; J gene: TRBJ2-2; CDR3 protein: CASSQGDVYRELFF; CDR3 DNA: TGTGCCAGCAGCCAAGGGGACGTCTACCGTGAGCTGTTTTTT
D gene: TRBD1; clone size: medium-sized; V gene: TRBV12-3/TRBV12-4; J gene: TRBJ2-3; CDR3 protein: CASSVAGTGDTDTQYF; CDR3 DNA: TGTGCCAGCAGTGTAGCCGGGACAGGAGACACAGATACGCAGTATTTT
D gene: -; clone size: -; V gene: TRBV7-4; J gene: TRBJ2-5; CDR3 protein: CASSLYRDGETQYF; CDR3 DNA: TGTGCCAGCAGCTTGTACAGGGACGGAGAGACCCAGTACTTC
D gene: TRBD1; clone size: few; V gene: TRBV7-6; J gene: TRBJ2-1; CDR3 protein: CASSLLPQGAKDNEQFF; CDR3 DNA: TGTGCCAGCAGCCTCCTTCCGCAGGGGGCGAAGGACAATGAGCAGTTCTTC
D gene: -; clone size: -; V gene: TRBV6-5; J gene: TRBJ2-1; CDR3 protein: CASSYSPGEGDEQFF; CDR3 DNA: TGTGCCAGCAGTTACTCCCCAGGGGAGGGTGATGAGCAGTTCTTC
D gene: TRBD1; clone size: -; V gene: TRBV28; J gene: TRBJ2-5; CDR3 protein: CASSPPTGVGETQYF; CDR3 DNA: TGTGCCAGCAGTCCCCCGACAGGGGTGGGAGAGACCCAGTACTTC
D gene: TRBD2; clone size: -; V gene: TRBV29-1; J gene: TRBJ2-2; CDR3 protein: CSVTSGTGAGELFF; CDR3 DNA: TGCAGCGTCACTAGCGGGACAGGCGCCGGGGAGCTGTTTTTT
D gene: -; clone size: many; V gene: TRBV7-2; J gene: TRBJ1-3; CDR3 protein: CASSLSSAGASLGTIYF; CDR3 DNA: TGTGCCAGCAGCTTATCGTCTGCCGGGGCATCTCTCGGCACCATATATTTT
D gene: -; clone size: -; V gene: TRBV19; J gene: TRBJ1-5; CDR3 protein: CASSPQESGQPQHF; CDR3 DNA: TGTGCCAGTAGTCCACAGGAATCGGGACAGCCCCAGCATTTT
D gene: -; clone size: many; V gene: TRBV7-2; J gene: TRBJ1-5; CDR3 protein: CASSPNSNQPQHF; CDR3 DNA: TGTGCCAGCAGCCCGAACAGCAATCAGCCCCAGCATTTT
D gene: -; clone size: -; V gene: TRBV7-2; J gene: TRBJ2-2; CDR3 protein: CASPRRTVNTGELFF; CDR3 DNA: TGTGCCAGCCCCCGGAGGACGGTGAACACCGGGGAGCTGTTTTTT